A single sample is the source of the 25 T cell receptor beta chains below, sequenced in a study of blood T cell repertoires in COVID-19. Assay: immunoSEQ multiplex PCR; the TCRdb copy retains only in-frame clones and omits some. This repertoire shows approximately 96,000 clones, more than 70% found once; its top ten account for over 2.5%. Sequencing input: peripheral blood. The source of these receptors is an elderly woman with acute or convalescent COVID-19.

The chain links TRBV9 to TRBJ2-7; 10 bases match TRBD1. V was pared by 4 bases and J by 3 bases, with 4 bases of the junction left unmatched. Germline values: CDR1 SGDLS, CDR2 YYNGEE. This CDR3 comprises 14 residues. The CDR3 loop is CASSSGQGGYEQYF. The DNA of the CDR3 is TGTGCCAGCAGCAGCGGACAGGGGGGCTACGAGCAGTACTTC.

This chain links TRBV19 with TRBJ2-3; 7 bases fit TRBD1. This CDR3 comprises 16 residues. The V segment lost 6 bases and the J segment 0 bases; nucleotides outside the gene matches: 9. Germline CDR1 LNHDA, CDR2 SQIVND (reference sequence). The CDR3 is CASRWTGHPSTDTQYF. CDR3 DNA sequence: TGTGCCAGTAGATGGACAGGCCACCCTAGCACAGATACGCAGTATTTT.

CDR3 bases: TGTGCCAGCAGCCCTAGTAGTGCGTCCTACGAGCAGTACTTC. This encodes CASSPSSASYEQYF. This chain links TRBV9 with TRBJ2-7; D ambiguous. V lost 4 bases and J 1 base, leaving 12 bases between the germline ends. The CDR3 totals 14 residues. Germline V lookup: CDR1 SGDLS, CDR2 YYNGEE.

The table lists this clone with a count of one. V is TRBV19 and J is TRBJ2-1; D uncertain. The CDR3 consists of 14 residues. V was clipped by 7 bases and J by 0 bases, with 10 bases between them. Germline assignment: CDR1 LNHDA and CDR2 SQIVND (reference sequence). CDR3 loop: CASKESSSYNEQFF. CDR3 sequence (DNA): TGTGCCAGTAAGGAATCTAGCTCCTACAATGAGCAGTTCTTC.

The rearrangement uses TRBV6-5 and TRBJ2-7; 14 nucleotides agree with TRBD2. With 9 bases clipped from V and 2 bases from J, the junction kept 6 bases outside the gene matches. This CDR3 has 15 residues. Looked up from germline, CDR1 is MNHEY and CDR2 is SVGAGI. The CDR3 region is CASRLAGGNPYEQYF. CDR3 DNA sequence: TGTGCCAGTAGACTAGCGGGAGGGAATCCCTACGAGCAGTACTTC.

This clone was found once. The CDR3, as DNA: TGTGCCAGCAGAAACAGGGGGCCGGGGGAAAAACTGTTTTTT. Protein product: CASRNRGPGEKLFF. The chain combines TRBV6-5 with TRBJ1-4, with 9 bases identical to TRBD1. The CDR3 totals 14 residues. CDR1 MNHEY and CDR2 SVGAGI come from the germline V gene. The J segment lost 8 bases and the V segment lost 6 bases, leaving 7 bases of the junction unmatched.

V gene TRBV5-1 combines with J gene TRBJ1-2; 8 bases line up with TRBD1. Germline V gene data show CDR1 as SGHRS and CDR2 as YFSETQ. The CDR3 sequence is 18 residues long. The trim removed 0 bases at V and 5 bases at J, leaving 15 bases unmatched. The CDR3 region is CASSLAGARTGTEYGYTF. The CDR3 region has the DNA TGCGCCAGCAGCTTGGCTGGTGCTAGGACAGGGACGGAGTATGGCTACACCTTC. The whole variable domain, remainder taken from reference TRBV5-1 and TRBJ1-2, is KAGVTQTPRYLIKTRGQQVTLSCSPISGHRSVSWYQQTPGQGLQFLFEYFSETQRNKGNFPGRFSGRQFSNSRSEMNVSTLELGDSALYLCASSLAGARTGTEYGYTFGSGTRLTVV.

The genes are TRBV2 and TRBJ1-5, with D perhaps TRBD1 (6 bases). The CDR3 extends over 15 amino acids. V shed 5 bases and J shed 3 bases, with 14 bases lying between them. Per germline, CDR1 SNHLY and CDR2 FYNNEI. CDR3 protein: CASSLFRDTNQPQHF. Here the CDR3 DNA reads TGTGCCAGCAGTTTATTCCGGGACACCAATCAGCCCCAGCATTTT.

V gene TRBV6-5 combines with J gene TRBJ2-3, with a possible D match to TRBD1 (6 bases). The CDR3 runs 14 residues. The V and J ends lost 4 bases and 1 base respectively, with 9 bases between them. Germline V gene sequence: CDR1 MNHEY, CDR2 SVGAGI. The CDR3 DNA sequence: TGTGCCAGCAGTTCACGACAGGGCACAGATACGCAGTATTTT. This encodes CASSSRQGTDTQYF.

The CDR3 loop reads CASSPGGSASPVGTGELFF. Here the CDR3 DNA reads TGTGCCAGCAGCCCCGGGGGTAGCGCCAGTCCTGTAGGCACCGGGGAGCTGTTTTTT. The chain couples TRBV4-2 to TRBJ2-2; maybe TRBD2 (6 bases). CDR1 is LGHNA and CDR2 is YNFKEQ in the germline V gene. This CDR3 comprises 19 residues. The ends were cut back, 4 bases at V and 4 bases at J, with 25 bases in the middle.

This clone occurred once. The rearrangement joins TRBV5-1 to TRBJ2-3; 7 bases are a match to TRBD1. This CDR3 region has 14 residues. J gave up 1 base and V 4 bases, and 3 bases lay outside the gene matches. CDR1 is SGHRS and CDR2 is YFSETQ in the germline V gene. This CDR3 is CASSRGQGTDTQYF. The CDR3 DNA follows: TGCGCCAGCAGCCGCGGACAGGGCACAGATACGCAGTATTTT.

This chain joins TRBV7-8 and TRBJ2-5; D unresolved. The germline gives CDR1 SGHVS, CDR2 FQNEAQ. The CDR3 is made up of 13 amino acids. The V and J ends lost 3 bases and 5 bases respectively, with 10 bases between them. The chain's CDR3 is CASSFGPRETQYF. The DNA for the CDR3 is TGTGCCAGCAGCTTTGGCCCGCGGGAGACCCAGTACTTC.

The chain carries TRBV9 and TRBJ1-2; D ambiguous. Per germline, CDR1 SGDLS and CDR2 YYNGEE. The V end lost 3 bases, the J end lost 2 bases, and 5 bases lay between the germline ends. The CDR3 length is 12 residues. CDR3 in amino acids: CASSEQNYGYTF. In DNA form, the CDR3 reads TGTGCCAGCAGCGAACAGAACTATGGCTACACCTTC.

The rearrangement links TRBV18 to TRBJ2-7, with TRBD2 identical over 7 bases. J gave up 1 base and V 1 base, and 13 bases lay outside the gene matches. The CDR3 is 18 residues long. Germline V gene sequence: CDR1 KGHSH, CDR2 LQKENI. CDR3 DNA: TGTGCCAGCTCACCACTGGTAACGGGGGGACCCGTTTCCTACGAGCAGTACTTC. Translated: CASSPLVTGGPVSYEQYF.

The sample holds a few counts of this clone. This chain joins TRBV5-1 and TRBJ2-7, with 7 bases that match TRBD2. Germline CDR1 SGHRS, CDR2 YFSETQ. This CDR3 comprises 13 residues. V lost 7 bases to trimming and J lost 3 bases; unmatched junction nucleotides: 7. CDR3 amino acids: CASYHPGGYEQYF. The CDR3 DNA reads TGCGCCAGCTACCACCCGGGGGGCTACGAGCAGTACTTC. The full variable domain, completed using reference TRBV5-1 and TRBJ2-7, is KAGVTQTPRYLIKTRGQQVTLSCSPISGHRSVSWYQQTPGQGLQFLFEYFSETQRNKGNFPGRFSGRQFSNSRSEMNVSTLELGDSALYLCASYHPGGYEQYFGPGTRLTVT.

The rearrangement uses TRBV18 and TRBJ2-7, with TRBD2 matching over 12 bases. V lost 4 bases to trimming and J lost 7 bases; unmatched junction nucleotides: 8. Germline-derived CDR1 and CDR2 are KGHSH and LQKENI. The CDR3 runs 15 residues. The CDR3 region is CASSQKTSGSGEQYF. The CDR3 nucleotides read TGTGCCAGCTCACAAAAGACTAGCGGGAGTGGTGAGCAGTACTTC.

The CDR3 DNA sequence: TGTGCCATCAGGGATCAGGGGGGTCAGCCCCAGCATTTT. It specifies CAIRDQGGQPQHF. This sequence joins TRBV10-3 and TRBJ1-5; 7 positions agree with TRBD1. Trimming cost V 6 bases and J 6 bases; bases outside gene matches: 5. The CDR3 is 13 amino acids. Germline V gene sequence: CDR1 ENHRY, CDR2 SYGVKD.

The chain has TRBV6-1 and TRBJ2-1, with 9 bases identical to TRBD2. V trimming: 0 bases; J trimming: 3 bases; junction bases outside the gene matches: 6. The CDR3 is 17 residues long. Per germline, CDR1 MNHNS and CDR2 SASEGT. This CDR3 reads CASSEAKRGAFYNEQFF. DNA of the CDR3: TGTGCCAGCAGTGAAGCAAAGCGGGGGGCCTTCTACAATGAGCAGTTCTTC.

V gene TRBV12-5 combines with J gene TRBJ1-5; a possible D gene is TRBD1 (6 bases). CDR1 is LGHNT, CDR2 FRNRAP, per germline. The CDR3 covers 13 residues. V dropped 1 base and J dropped 9 bases, with 10 bases sitting between them. The CDR3 coding sequence is TGTGCTAGTGGTTTGGACAGGGCCGGGCCCCAGCATTTT. Amino acid sequence: CASGLDRAGPQHF.

This clone appeared once. The rearrangement uses TRBV12-5 and TRBJ2-1; 9 nucleotides agree with TRBD1. Germline V gives CDR1 LGHNT, CDR2 FRNRAP. V lost 1 base to trimming and J lost 9 bases; unmatched junction nucleotides: 7. This CDR3 is 15 amino acids long. The CDR3 DNA follows: TGTGCTAGTGGTTTGGGGGACAGGGAGTTCAGTGAGCAGTTCTTC. Protein sequence: CASGLGDREFSEQFF.

CDR3 amino acids: CAIQTGNNSPLHF. CDR3 bases: TGTGCCATCCAGACAGGGAACAATTCACCCCTCCACTTT. The chain carries TRBV10-3 and TRBJ1-6; TRBD1 matches at 7 bases. From germline, CDR1 is ENHRY and CDR2 SYGVKD. There are 13 residues in the CDR3. Trimming cost V 8 bases and J 7 bases; bases outside gene matches: 5.

This sequence joins TRBV7-9 and TRBJ1-4; D possibly corresponds to TRBD1 (5 bases). Deletions cut 5 bases from V and 4 bases from J, with 14 bases between. The CDR3 is 15 amino acids. Germline assignment: CDR1 SEHNR and CDR2 FQNEAQ (reference sequence). The DNA for the CDR3 is TGTGCCAGCAGCCAGGGACTCAACGATAATGAAAAACTGTTTTTT. Translation: CASSQGLNDNEKLFF.

This chain joins TRBV28 and TRBJ1-2; unclear D gene. Germline assignment: CDR1 MDHEN and CDR2 SYDVKM. This CDR3 region has 15 residues. The germline V and J ends were trimmed by 5 bases and 2 bases, with 15 bases remaining between them. Here the CDR3 reads CASSPARRINYGYTF. The CDR3 DNA reads TGTGCCAGCAGTCCCGCCCGCAGGATCAACTATGGCTACACCTTC.

Sample share makes this clone medium-sized (0.01 to 0.1%). The gene calls are TRBV6-5 and TRBJ1-1, with D uncertain. CDR1 and CDR2 from the germline V gene are MNHEY and SVGAGI. V dropped 2 bases and J dropped 9 bases, with 7 bases sitting between them. The CDR3 is 11 amino acids. This CDR3 is CASSYERKAFF. The CDR3 bases are TGTGCCAGCAGTTACGAGAGGAAAGCTTTCTTT.

The rearrangement links TRBV27 to TRBJ1-5; 7 nucleotides match TRBD1. This CDR3 region has 14 residues. Germline lookup yields CDR1 MNHEY and CDR2 SMNVEV (reference sequence). The V segment lost 2 bases and the J segment 6 bases; nucleotides outside the gene matches: 4. The CDR3 is CASSLRQGGQPQHF. The CDR3 nucleotides are TGTGCCAGCAGTTTAAGGCAGGGGGGTCAGCCCCAGCATTTT.